This T cell receptor beta chain was obtained from a study of blood T cells in healthy people across ages. Study-wide results and limits: Greater diversity and more naive CD4+ cells were seen in long-lived donors than in aged donors. Unsorted PBMCs blocked a conclusive comparison of naive and antigen-experienced cells.

With respect to this clonotype: What it binds is not known.

Total RNA extraction produced at least 5 micrograms (per sample) for the study. The CDR3 extends over 18 amino acids. Per the germline V gene, CDR1 is SNHLY and CDR2 is FYNNEI. It was with a sample-barcoded 5' primer and a J-beta primer mix that a second PCR of about 7 to 12 cycles was run. TCRdb independently ran MiXCR on the 5' RACE reads; one entry per CDR3 protein. This repertoire shows about 1,000,000 distinct CDR3 sequences, more than 35% found once; its top ten account for around 18%. Material for sequencing was blood. The genes are TRBV2 and TRBJ2-4, with TRBD1 matching 7 bases. TRBJ2-7 matches the DNA end more closely, so the J call is doubtful. The source of this sequence is a woman aged 55-75 years in good health. CDR3 bases: TGTGCCAGCCCCCTGATACAGGCCATACAGGGGATTGGCAACGAGCAGTACTTC. Amino acid sequence: CASPLIQAIQGIGNEQYF.